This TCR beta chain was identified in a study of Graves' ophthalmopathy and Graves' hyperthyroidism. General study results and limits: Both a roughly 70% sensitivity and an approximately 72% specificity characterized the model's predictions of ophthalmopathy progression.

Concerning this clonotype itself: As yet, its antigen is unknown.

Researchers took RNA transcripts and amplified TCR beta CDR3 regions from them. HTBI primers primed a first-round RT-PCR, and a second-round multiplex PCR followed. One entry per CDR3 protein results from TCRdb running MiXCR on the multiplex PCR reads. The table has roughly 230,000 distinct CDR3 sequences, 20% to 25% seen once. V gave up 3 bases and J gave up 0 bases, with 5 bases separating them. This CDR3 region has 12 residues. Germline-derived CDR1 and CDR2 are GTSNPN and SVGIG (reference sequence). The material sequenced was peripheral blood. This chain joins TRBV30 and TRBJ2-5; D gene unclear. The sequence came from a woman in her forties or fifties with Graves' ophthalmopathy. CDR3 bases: TGTGCCTGGAGGCTGTACCAAGAGACCCAGTACTTC. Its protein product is CAWRLYQETQYF. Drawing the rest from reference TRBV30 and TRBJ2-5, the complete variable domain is SQTIHQWPATLVQPVGSPLSLECTVEGTSNPNLYWYRQAAGRGLQLLFYSVGIGQISSEVPQNLSASRPQDRQFILSSKKLLLSDSGFYLCAWRLYQETQYFGPGTRLLVL.